These T cell receptor beta chains were read from a single sample in a study of cytomegalovirus exposure and HLA in healthy donors. Some clones are missing from TCRdb's copy, which holds only in-frame ones; the method was immunoSEQ multiplex PCR. The sample shows over 200,000 clones, 70% to 90% of them seen only once. Sequenced: PBMCs. These receptors originate from a human donor in good health. Both conserved end residues are part of each CDR3.

TRBJ2-1	TRBV29-1	CSGTYRGEYNEQFF
TRBJ1-2	TRBV4-1	CASSQDGLGTGLFGYTF
TRBJ2-1	TRBV7-8	CASSKIWTSGDYNEQFF
TRBJ2-1	TRBV5-1	CASSPPRTGVNEQFF
TRBJ2-5	TRBV7-2	CASSLVATVGETQYF
TRBJ1-5	TRBV6-5	CASRRGRGSVQPQHF
TRBJ2-3	TRBV5-1	CASSPSGSVTDTQYF
TRBJ2-7	TRBV4-3	CASSQGLGNEQYF
TRBJ2-7	TRBV7-6	CASSSPGVAGRPDYEQYF
TRBJ2-2	TRBV6-6	CASNPDSTGELFF
TRBJ2-2	TRBV5-1	CASSFSSGRPGELFF
TRBJ2-7	TRBV7-9	CASSLDGTSGYEQYF
TRBJ2-7	TRBV30	CAWTPGTGDEQYF
TRBJ2-7	TRBV28	CGTGTYEQYF
.	TRBV13	CASSQRLAGVSYEQYF
TRBJ2-1	TRBV7-3	CASSFYNNEQFF
TRBJ2-7	TRBV7-9	CSSSYWTSGSYEQYF
TRBJ1-2	TRBV2	CASSDTGGYDGYTF
TRBJ2-1	TRBV29-1	CSVEERTSGRSFSYNEQFF
TRBJ2-2	TRBV6-1	CASSDEREVANTGELFF
TRBJ2-7	TRBV6-5	CASSDRGTGEQYF
TRBJ2-5	TRBV7-9	CSSSLVRGGETQYF
TRBJ1-2	TRBV5-4	CASSLVRGRNYGYTF
TRBJ2-2	TRBV5-1	CASSPGQGRTGELFF
TRBJ2-7	TRBV5-4	CASSLRLDRDEQYF
TRBJ1-5	TRBV4-2	CASSQGTGTGNQPQHF
TRBJ2-1	TRBV27	CASSTPRQGDEQFF
TRBJ2-5	TRBV2	CASRFDRQETQYF
TRBJ2-3	TRBV7-9	CASKRQGLSTDTQYF
TRBJ2-7	TRBV7-9	CASSLGTHNPYEQYF
TRBJ2-1	TRBV9	CASSPLLAGPDEQFF
TRBJ2-3	TRBV6-6	CASTGGDRDTDTQYF
TRBJ2-1	TRBV10-2	CASSASRGGGEQFF
TRBJ2-1	TRBV10-3	CAISVGGSSYNEQFF
TRBJ1-5	TRBV7-9	CASSLGGPSNQPQHF
TRBJ2-1	TRBV6-5	CASSYSQANNEQFF
TRBJ2-3	TRBV28	CASTTGAAGPDTQYF
TRBJ1-1	TRBV11-1	CASSSRGANTEAFF
TRBJ1-2	TRBV6-5	CASSYGGANYGYTF
TRBJ1-2	TRBV5-4	CASSSGQVNYGYTF
TRBJ2-2	TRBV19	CASRPSGNAGELFF